The 22 T cell receptor beta chains reported below all come from one sample, sequenced in a study of T cell repertoires in cytomegalovirus infection. The antigens for these receptors are not known. TCRdb reanalysed the reads using MiXCR and keeps one entry per CDR3 protein. The sample has around 770,000 distinct CDR3 sequences, almost 30% seen once; the top ten hold less than 15%. This material consisted of cultured CD8+ T cells from PBMCs, taken from culture after CMV antigen stimulation. Receptors originate from a human donor in good health (CMV status not recorded). Some clones in this sample may be carry-over from other donors' samples.

The CDR3 bases are TGTGCCAGCAGCGGAGGGGTTTTGGGCACTGAAGCTTTCTTT. Translated: CASSGGVLGTEAFF. The chain recombines TRBV7-9 with TRBJ1-1; D is possibly TRBD1 (5 bases). Germline V CDR1 and CDR2: SEHNR, FQNEAQ (reference sequence). V lost 5 bases to trimming and J lost 4 bases, with 14 bases between them. The CDR3 is 14 amino acids.

This chain uses TRBV19 with TRBJ2-1; no firm D call. Germline CDR1 reads LNHDA; CDR2 reads SQIVND (reference sequence). The CDR3 has 15 amino acids. Trimming took 3 bases from V and 1 from J, leaving 10 bases between them. The CDR3 loop reads CASSIWPPSYNEQFF. The CDR3 DNA reads as TGTGCCAGTAGTATCTGGCCCCCATCCTACAATGAGCAGTTCTTC.

V and J are TRBV12-3 or TRBV12-4 and TRBJ2-7; the D is unclear. The CDR3 has 12 amino acids. V lost 3 bases, J lost 4 bases, and 7 bases lay in between. CDR3 coding DNA: TGTGCCAGCAGTTTTCAGGTTTACGAGCAGTACTTC. It specifies CASSFQVYEQYF.

Concerning this clonotype: A much larger clone differs by one base, so this may be a read error. The CDR3 loop is CASTKAPTGMNTKAFF. CDR3 coding DNA: TGTGCCAGCACCAAGGCCCCGACAGGGATGAACACTAAAGCTTTCTTT. V is TRBV7-6 and J is TRBJ1-1; 7 positions match TRBD1. The germline CDR1 and CDR2 sequences are SGHVS and FNYEAQ. The CDR3 has 16 amino acids.

The chain joins TRBV5-1 to TRBJ2-2; 8 positions match TRBD1. CDR3 length: 14 amino acids. V shed 4 bases, J shed 4 bases, and the junction held 3 bases outside the gene matches. CDR1 SGHRS and CDR2 YFSETQ come from the germline V gene. CDR3 coding DNA: TGCGCCAGCAGCACTGACAGGGGCACCGGGGAGCTGTTTTTT. It specifies CASSTDRGTGELFF.

This chain joins TRBV27 and TRBJ1-1; no clear D gene. The CDR3 is 13 amino acids. V was pared by 10 bases and J by 3 bases, with 15 bases between. Germline-derived CDR1 and CDR2 are MNHEY and SMNVEV (reference sequence). The CDR3 DNA reads TGTGCCACCACATCCGGACGGGACACTGAAGCTTTCTTT. Translating it yields CATTSGRDTEAFF.

This clonotype was observed a handful of times. The chain employs TRBV6-6 and TRBJ2-7, with D tentatively TRBD2 (7 bases). The germline gives CDR1 MNHNY, CDR2 SVGAGI (reference sequence). The CDR3 length is 13 residues. V lost 2 bases and J lost 6, with 11 bases in between. Written as DNA, the CDR3 is TGTGCCAGCAGTTACGGGGGGGCTGCCGAGCAGTACGTC. It codes for CASSYGGAAEQYV.

There are a few counts of this clonotype. This sequence joins TRBV10-3 and TRBJ2-1; 16 bases are a match to TRBD2. The CDR3 is 18 amino acids. CDR1 is ENHRY and CDR2 is SYGVKD in the germline V gene. J was trimmed by 7 bases and V by 4 bases; bases with no gene match: 10. CDR3 region: CAISGSGTSGGAGNEQFF. In DNA, the CDR3 is TGTGCCATCAGTGGATCCGGGACTAGCGGGGGGGCCGGGAATGAGCAGTTCTTC.

V and J are TRBV20-1 and TRBJ1-1, with a weak D call TRBD1 (6 bases). The V end lost 5 bases, the J end lost 2 bases, and 15 bases lay between the germline ends. Germline CDR1 reads DFQATT; CDR2 reads SNEGSKA (reference sequence). The CDR3 has 14 amino acids. The chain's CDR3 is CSAAVGGRNTEAFF. CDR3 DNA: TGCAGTGCTGCCGTTGGGGGGCGAAACACTGAAGCTTTCTTT.

The CDR3 protein is CASRQQTATRYGYTF. Written as DNA, the CDR3 is TGTGCCAGCAGACAACAGACAGCTACCCGCTATGGCTACACCTTC. The gene calls are TRBV28 and TRBJ1-2, with D possibly TRBD1 on 5 matching bases. Between the trimmed V and J ends, which lost 6 bases and 4 bases, there was a span of 18 bases. Germline V gene sequence: CDR1 MDHEN, CDR2 SYDVKM. CDR3 length: 15 residues.

V and J are TRBV27 and TRBJ2-4; D unresolved. The CDR3 totals 13 residues. V was pared by 6 bases and J by 6 bases, with 12 bases between. Germline CDR1 is MNHEY and CDR2 is SMNVEV (reference sequence). For the CDR3, the DNA is TGTGCCAGCAGCCTAGGTCCGGGAAACATTCAGTACTTC. Residues: CASSLGPGNIQYF.

With respect to this clonotype: One junction end does not reproduce the germline sequence, and a read error may be involved. This chain uses TRBV19 with TRBJ1-6, with 7 bases matching TRBD1. CDR3 length: 17 residues. Per the germline V gene, CDR1 is LNHDA and CDR2 is SQIVND (reference sequence). The CDR3, as DNA: TGTGCCGGTAGCCGCGTCGAGGGACAGCCCGTAAATTCACCCCTCCACTTT. Its translation: CAGSRVEGQPVNSPLHF.

The chain carries TRBV2 and TRBJ1-1; no reliable D call. The CDR3 length is 15 residues. V dropped 9 bases and J dropped 1 base, with 18 bases sitting between them. Germline-derived CDR1 and CDR2 are SNHLY and FYNNEI. CDR3 loop: CARPSGLTSNTEAFF. The CDR3 DNA sequence: TGTGCCAGGCCCAGCGGACTGACATCGAACACTGAAGCTTTCTTT.

This clonotype showed up many times. The CDR3 region is CSARDWGRGTPTDTQYF. The CDR3 DNA reads as TGCAGTGCTAGAGATTGGGGCAGGGGGACCCCCACAGATACGCAGTATTTT. The genes are TRBV20-1 and TRBJ2-3; 7 bases fit TRBD1. From germline, CDR1 is DFQATT and CDR2 SNEGSKA (reference sequence). V dropped 0 bases and J dropped 2; count of bases not matched to a gene: 11. This CDR3 comprises 17 residues.

This clonotype was seen a handful of times. In DNA form, the CDR3 reads TGTGCCAGCAGCTACCGGGACAGGGCGCGGTATGGCTACACCTTC. It encodes CASSYRDRARYGYTF. The chain employs TRBV7-9 and TRBJ1-2; TRBD1 agrees at 9 bases. CDR3 length: 15 residues. V lost 4 bases to trimming and J lost 5 bases; unmatched junction nucleotides: 8. Looked up from germline, CDR1 is SEHNR and CDR2 is FQNEAQ (reference sequence).

Ten or more counts support this clonotype. The rearrangement links TRBV7-2 to TRBJ2-5, with 15 bases aligning to TRBD2. The V and J ends lost 5 bases and 5 bases, in that order; junction bases with no gene match: 15. Germline V gives CDR1 SGHTA, CDR2 FQGNSA. CDR3 length equals 19 residues. CDR3 DNA: TGTGCCAGCAGCCAGTATCGGACTAGCGGGGGGGCTTCCCCTGAGACCCAGTACTTC. Its translation: CASSQYRTSGGASPETQYF.

The CDR3 region has the DNA TGTGCCAGCAGCTCTAATAGCGGGGGGGCCCTCGATGAGCAGTTCTTC. Amino acid sequence: CASSSNSGGALDEQFF. This sequence joins TRBV7-8 and TRBJ2-1; 11 bases are shared with TRBD2. CDR3 length equals 16 residues. Per the germline V gene, CDR1 is SGHVS and CDR2 is FQNEAQ. V was clipped by 4 bases and J by 8 bases; unmatched bases: 10.

This sequence joins TRBV12-3 or TRBV12-4 and TRBJ1-3; no reliable D call. The CDR3 extends over 13 amino acids. V was cut by 8 bases and J by 0 bases, with 8 bases left in between. CDR3 loop: CASDGHSGNTIYF. CDR3 nucleotide sequence: TGTGCCAGCGACGGCCACTCTGGAAACACCATATATTTT.

Many counts were recorded for this clonotype. The J gene is TRBJ1-5, the V gene TRBV19; the D is unclear. Germline CDR1 reads LNHDA; CDR2 reads SQIVND (reference sequence). The CDR3 has 18 amino acids. Trimming cost V 1 base and J 2 bases, with 18 bases left between them. Here the CDR3 DNA reads TGTGCCAGTAGTATAGGCCCCCTCGGAGGGAACGGCAATCAGCCCCAGCATTTT. It translates to CASSIGPLGGNGNQPQHF.

There are a few counts of this clonotype. The chain joins TRBV7-6 to TRBJ1-3; D gene ambiguous. Germline V gene sequence: CDR1 SGHVS, CDR2 FNYEAQ. Between the trimmed V and J ends, which lost 1 base and 2 bases, there was a span of 18 bases. The CDR3 covers 18 residues. The CDR3 DNA reads TGTGCCAGCAGCTTAGACGGTCTGGGGTCTTTCACTGGAAACACCATATATTTT. Its translation: CASSLDGLGSFTGNTIYF.

The chain employs TRBV10-3 and TRBJ1-1; TRBD1 is a possible D gene (5 bases). The CDR3 is 16 amino acids. Per germline, CDR1 ENHRY and CDR2 SYGVKD. V lost 3 bases and J 1 base, leaving 15 bases between the germline ends. The CDR3 protein is CAISDLMDTGNTEAFF. CDR3 sequence (DNA): TGTGCCATCAGTGACTTAATGGACACAGGGAACACTGAAGCTTTCTTT.

The rearrangement uses TRBV29-1 and TRBJ2-3, with unresolved D. V lost 3 bases and J 5 bases, leaving 12 bases between the germline ends. The CDR3 extends over 13 amino acids. CDR1 and CDR2 (germline): SQVTM, ANQGSEA. The CDR3 reads CSVEPFGEDTQYF. The CDR3 region has the DNA TGCAGCGTTGAGCCCTTTGGAGAAGATACGCAGTATTTT.